This T cell receptor (beta chain) was observed in a study of blood T cell repertoires in COVID-19. The CDR3 length is 14 residues. Trimming at V came to 4 bases and at J to 5 bases, leaving 6 bases not matched to a gene. In germline, CDR1 is LGHDT, CDR2 YNNKEL (reference sequence). Here immunoSEQ multiplex PCR was the method, and the copy in TCRdb shows in-frame clones only, minus some. The repertoire includes about 210,000 clones, about three quarters of them detected once, and about 7% sits in the top ten. This sequence originates from a woman between 65 and 79 years old with acute or convalescent COVID-19. The V call is TRBV3-1 (or the pseudogene TRBV3-2), the J call TRBJ2-5; 8 nucleotides match TRBD2. Material: peripheral blood. As DNA, the CDR3 is TGTGCCAGCAGCCTAAGCGGGGGTAAGGAGACCCAGTACTTC. Protein: CASSLSGGKETQYF.